Described below is a single TCR beta chain sequence and its context. Antigen unknown. These data are taken from a study of cytomegalovirus exposure and HLA in healthy donors. General study points: Reportedly, a later analysis found an Asian-associated ancestry cluster had fewer N-insertions than the roughly 700-donor mean.

V was cut by 2 bases and J by 7 bases, with 21 bases left in between. The CDR3 is 16 residues long. Germline CDR1 reads MDHEN; CDR2 reads SYDVKM. The PCR contained 60 Vbeta and 13 Jbeta primers. This table comes from immunoSEQ multiplex PCR, and its TCRdb copy is limited to in-frame clones, with some not included. The sample gives more than 75,000 clones, about 80% of which show up once; around 2.5% is in the top ten. Sequenced material: PBMCs. The V gene is TRBV28, the J gene TRBJ2-7; TRBD2 is a possible D gene (6 bases). The sequence was obtained from a man younger than 40 in good health and CMV-seronegative. This chain's CDR3 is CASSLGGTPLPWEQYF. As DNA, the CDR3 is TGTGCCAGCAGTTTAGGCGGGACTCCACTTCCCTGGGAGCAGTACTTC.